The 14 T cell receptor beta chains given below trace back to one sample, sequenced in a study of identical twins. TCRdb fed the 5' RACE reads into MiXCR, producing one record per CDR3 protein. The sample has some 630,000 distinct CDR3 sequences; about 7.6% are singletons. The same sample was also used in a study of yellow fever vaccine responses in identical twins.

Specimen: PBMCs. These receptors came from a woman between 18 and 29 years old in good health.

This clonotype was counted ten times or more. This rearrangement joins TRBV12-3 or TRBV12-4 to TRBJ2-5; D is ambiguous. The CDR3 has 13 amino acids. Trimming stripped 1 base from V and 0 bases from J, with 3 bases between. CDR3 nucleotides: TGTGCCAGCAGTTTAGTTTACCAAGAGACCCAGTACTTC. Its translation is CASSLVYQETQYF.

This clonotype was counted only a few times. V and J are TRBV27 and TRBJ2-1; 8 positions match TRBD1. CDR1 MNHEY and CDR2 SMNVEV come from the germline V gene (reference sequence). With V trimmed by 6 bases and J by 2 bases, 12 bases remained unmatched. The CDR3 contains 17 residues. CDR3 bases: TGTGCCAGCAGCCTAAGGGCGACAGGGGCGGCCTACAATGAGCAGTTCTTC. This gives the protein CASSLRATGAAYNEQFF.

This clonotype occurred a few times. The chain couples TRBV5-4 to TRBJ2-1; 7 nucleotides align to TRBD1. This CDR3 region has 14 residues. The germline gives CDR1 SGHNT, CDR2 YYREEE (reference sequence). V shed 0 bases, J shed 13 bases, and the junction held 10 bases outside the gene matches. The CDR3 spells CASSLDGTDSFQFF. CDR3 DNA sequence: TGTGCCAGCAGCTTGGACGGGACAGATTCTTTCCAGTTCTTC.

J is TRBJ2-6 and V is TRBV2; TRBD2 agrees at 7 bases. The germline gives CDR1 SNHLY, CDR2 FYNNEI. The CDR3 is made up of 15 amino acids. V lost 3 bases, J lost 1 base, and 0 bases stayed unmatched. CDR3: CASSEGGSGANVLTF. The CDR3 coding sequence is TGTGCCAGCAGTGAGGGGGGGTCTGGGGCCAACGTCCTGACTTTC.

The chain joins TRBV12-3 or TRBV12-4 to TRBJ1-1; D is unresolved. CDR3 size: 14 residues. V lost 6 bases and J 1 base, leaving 12 bases between the germline ends. The CDR3 loop is CASRKPVTNTEAFF. The CDR3 DNA follows: TGTGCCAGCAGGAAACCGGTCACGAACACTGAAGCTTTCTTT.

CDR3 sequence (DNA): TGTGCCAGCAGTCCAGGACTAGCGGGGGGTCTCCAAGAGACCCAGTACTTC. Residues: CASSPGLAGGLQETQYF. The chain uses TRBV28 and TRBJ2-5; 14 nucleotides match TRBD2. This CDR3 has 17 residues. The junction had 6 bases not matched to a gene; V was cut back by 5 bases and J by 1 base. The germline gives CDR1 MDHEN, CDR2 SYDVKM.

The chain uses TRBV19 and TRBJ1-1; D perhaps matches TRBD1 (5 bases). Looked up from germline, CDR1 is LNHDA and CDR2 is SQIVND (reference sequence). V gave up 3 bases and J gave up 5 bases, with 16 bases separating them. This CDR3 is built from 15 residues. The CDR3 region is CASSMGRDRPTEAFF. Written as DNA, the CDR3 is TGTGCCAGTAGTATGGGGCGGGATCGGCCAACTGAAGCTTTCTTT. The whole variable domain, filled in from reference TRBV19 and TRBJ1-1, reads DGGITQSPKYLFRKEGQNVTLSCEQNLNHDAMYWYRQDPGQGLRLIYYSQIVNDFQKGDIAEGYSVSREKKESFPLTVTSAQKNPTAFYLCASSMGRDRPTEAFFGQGTRLTVV.

This clonotype was picked up many times. The chain has TRBV12-3 or TRBV12-4 and TRBJ2-1; a possible D gene is TRBD1 (7 bases). Between the trimmed V and J ends, which lost 6 bases and 14 bases, there was a span of 20 bases. The CDR3 has 13 amino acids. CDR3 amino acids: CASSPSRGASKFF. Here the CDR3 DNA reads TGTGCCAGCAGCCCCTCCAGGGGGGCTTCGAAGTTCTTC.

Many counts were recorded for this clonotype. The chain uses TRBV29-1 and TRBJ2-2; perhaps TRBD1 as D (5 bases). Looked up from germline, CDR1 is SQVTM and CDR2 is ANQGSEA. Between the trimmed V and J ends, which lost 1 base and 10 bases, there was a span of 16 bases. The CDR3 length is 14 residues. In nucleotides, the CDR3 is TGCAGCGTTGAAGGACCAGGGCCCTGGGAGGAGCTGTTTTTT. It translates to CSVEGPGPWEELFF.

This clonotype was observed many times. The CDR3 DNA reads TGTGCCAGCAGCTTAGATTTTGCGGCACAGAGCACAGATACGCAGTATTTT. This encodes CASSLDFAAQSTDTQYF. This rearrangement joins TRBV11-2 to TRBJ2-3; no reliable D call. V was clipped by 0 bases and J by 0 bases, with 13 bases between them. The CDR3 is 17 amino acids. Germline loops: CDR1 SGHAT, CDR2 FQNNGV. Drawing the rest from reference TRBV11-2 and TRBJ2-3, the complete variable domain is EAGVAQSPRYKIIEKRQSVAFWCNPISGHATLYWYQQILGQGPKLLIQFQNNGVVDDSQLPKDRFSAERLKGVDSTLKIQPAKLEDSAVYLCASSLDFAAQSTDTQYFGPGTRLTVL.

In its sample, this clonotype was seen many times. This chain uses TRBV20-1 with TRBJ2-7, with 13 bases that match TRBD2. V was clipped by 4 bases and J by 6 bases; unmatched bases: 12. Germline V gives CDR1 DFQATT, CDR2 SNEGSKA (reference sequence). The CDR3 is made up of 16 amino acids. The CDR3 loop is CSATGGTSGKTREQYF. The CDR3 coding sequence is TGCAGTGCTACCGGAGGGACTAGCGGGAAAACCCGCGAGCAGTACTTC.

This clonotype has a handful of counts. V and J are TRBV20-1 and TRBJ2-7; D may match TRBD1 or TRBD2 (5 bases each). V dropped 3 bases and J dropped 0 bases, with 12 bases sitting between them. This CDR3 has 14 amino acids. Germline CDR1 is DFQATT and CDR2 is SNEGSKA (reference sequence). The CDR3 coding sequence is TGCAGTGCTAGCGGGACCCCCAGCTCCTACGAGCAGTACTTC. It encodes CSASGTPSSYEQYF.

J is TRBJ2-6 and V is TRBV28, with D perhaps TRBD1 (6 bases). The V end lost 10 bases, the J end lost 4 bases, and 11 bases lay between the germline ends. CDR1 is MDHEN, CDR2 SYDVKM, per germline. This CDR3 spans 13 amino acids. CDR3 protein: CAIAGAGANVLTF. CDR3 bases: TGTGCCATCGCAGGGGCCGGGGCCAACGTCCTGACTTTC.

Remarks on this clonotype: At one of its ends the junction is not consistent with the germline gene, which may arise from a read error. This chain links TRBV3-1 with TRBJ2-7; maybe TRBD1 (5 bases). The CDR3 contains 17 residues. Germline values: CDR1 LGHDT, CDR2 YNNKEL (reference sequence). The CDR3 DNA sequence: TGTGCCTGCAGCCAAGCAGTATCGACAGAGGTTTACTACGAGCAGTACTTC. Amino acid sequence: CACSQAVSTEVYYEQYF.